The present TCR beta chain was sequenced within a study of T cells after somatic rescue of genetic block. Some clones are missing from TCRdb's copy, which holds only in-frame ones; the method was immunoSEQ multiplex PCR. Here the sample spans 12,000 or so clones, 70% to 75% being singletons. This clone occurred once. Germline assignment: CDR1 SGHNT and CDR2 YENEEA. The CDR3 length is 16 residues. Trimming took 1 base from V and 4 from J; bases not matched to a gene: 4. Input material: peripheral blood mononuclear cells (PBMCs). The sequence derives from a boy aged 10-17 years. V usage is TRBV11-3 and J usage is TRBJ2-3; 11 bases fit TRBD1. The CDR3 bases are TGTGCCAGCAGCTTAGGCGGGGGACAGGGGGCAGATACGCAGTATTTT. Amino acids: CASSLGGGQGADTQYF.